A selection of T cell receptor beta chains follows, all from one sample in a study of blood T cell repertoires in COVID-19. Assay used: immunoSEQ multiplex PCR; TCRdb lists only in-frame clones, some missing. The sample has under 55,000 clones, roughly 84% seen once; the top ten hold 2.6%. Sequencing was performed on peripheral blood. These TCRs come from a man in his fifties with acute or convalescent COVID-19. The CDR3 runs from the conserved cysteine through the conserved F or W. A D gene is named only where the DNA matches it firmly. Some rows have no size entry. The others give once, few or many, or a class for an expanded clone.

V gene	CDR3 length	D gene	clone size	J gene	CDR3 DNA	CDR3 protein
TRBV24-1	15	TRBD2	.	TRBJ2-3	TGTGCCACCAGTGTGAGGGTGGGAGGGCCAGATACGCAGTATTTT	CATSVRVGGPDTQYF
TRBV6-6	12	.	.	TRBJ2-2	TGTGCCAGCATAAGCTACACCGGGGAGCTGTTTTTT	CASISYTGELFF
TRBV28	15	.	.	TRBJ2-1	TGTGCCAGCAGTTCTGGGGGGAGCTCCTACAATGAGCAGTTCTTC	CASSSGGSSYNEQFF
TRBV5-4	16	TRBD2	.	TRBJ2-1	TGTGCCAGCTTAGAGGGTAGCGGGGGAGAATACAATGAGCAGTTCTTC	CASLEGSGGEYNEQFF
TRBV4-1	14	.	.	TRBJ1-2	TGCGCCAGCAGCCAAGTCGACAGTTTCCTTGGCTACACCTTC	CASSQVDSFLGYTF
TRBV7-8	14	TRBD1	.	TRBJ2-2	TGTGCCAGCAGCGACGGCACAGGGGACGGGGAGCTGTTTTTT	CASSDGTGDGELFF
TRBV19	14	TRBD1	.	TRBJ2-1	TGTGCCAGTAGTCCGCGGACAGGGGGCCATGAGCAGTTCTTC	CASSPRTGGHEQFF
TRBV6-1	14	TRBD1	once	TRBJ1-4	TGTGCCAGCAGTGACAGGGGGGTTAAAGAAAAACTGTTTTTT	CASSDRGVKEKLFF
TRBV3-1/TRBV3-2	17	.	.	TRBJ1-2	TGTGCCAGCAGCCAAGCTAGCACCCGGGGGGGGCGGGATGGCTACACCTTC	CASSQASTRGGRDGYTF
TRBV5-1	11	.	.	TRBJ2-2	TGCGCCAGCAGCCGAGACGGGGAGCTGTTTTTT	CASSRDGELFF
TRBV30	14	TRBD1	few	TRBJ1-2	TGTGCCTGGAAAGGAGACAGGGTACACTATGGCTACACCTTC	CAWKGDRVHYGYTF
TRBV27	15	.	few	TRBJ1-3	TGTGCCAGCCGACGCGGGACCCTAACAGAAAACACCATATATTTT	CASRRGTLTENTIYF
TRBV13	16	TRBD2	.	TRBJ2-1	TGTGCCAGCAGCTTACTAAGGCTAGCGGGAGAAAATGAGCAGTTCTTC	CASSLLRLAGENEQFF
TRBV20-1	14	TRBD2	.	TRBJ2-3	TGCAGTGCTAGTGACGGGGGGAGCACAGATACGCAGTATTTT	CSASDGGSTDTQYF
TRBV28	16	TRBD1	.	TRBJ2-5	TGTGCCAGCAATCCTCCGGGACAGGGTTACCAAGAGACCCAGTACTTC	CASNPPGQGYQETQYF
TRBV10-3	15	TRBD1	.	TRBJ1-5	TGTGCCATCAGAACCGGGACAGGGGACAATCAGCCCCAGCATTTT	CAIRTGTGDNQPQHF
TRBV21-1	12	.	.	TRBJ2-7	TGTGCCAGCAGCCCTTGTCCCTACGAGCAGTACTTC	CASSPCPYEQYF
TRBV19	15	TRBD1	once	TRBJ2-5	TGTGCCAGTAGCCCCGGGACAGGGTGGGGAGAGACCCAGTACTTC	CASSPGTGWGETQYF
TRBV28	16	TRBD1	.	TRBJ1-5	TGTGCCAGCAGCTCGGTAAACAGGGGTCGCAATCAGCCCCAGCATTTT	CASSSVNRGRNQPQHF
TRBV7-6	16	.	.	TRBJ1-1	TGTGCCAGCAGTCATCGATATCGGGGGGCGCACACTGAAGCTTTCTTT	CASSHRYRGAHTEAFF
TRBV19	17	.	.	TRBJ1-5	TGTGCCAGTAGTACCTATCCCCCAGGGGTCGGTAATCAGCCCCAGCATTTT	CASSTYPPGVGNQPQHF
TRBV28	11	.	.	TRBJ2-5	TGTGCCAGCAGTACTGAACGGACCCAGTACTTC	CASSTERTQYF
TRBV4-1	15	.	.	TRBJ2-7	TGCGCCAGCAGCCAAGATAATCAGAGGTCCTACGAGCAGTACTTC	CASSQDNQRSYEQYF
TRBV7-6	15	.	once	TRBJ1-5	TGTGCCAGCAGCTTAGGGGTGGGGGGGGACCAGCCCCAGCATTTT	CASSLGVGGDQPQHF
TRBV30	14	TRBD1	.	TRBJ1-4	TGTGCCTGGAGTAGGGACAGGCAGGGAGAAAAACTGTTTTTT	CAWSRDRQGEKLFF
TRBV6-5	15	TRBD1	.	TRBJ2-1	TGTGCCAGCAGTTACATTTCCGGACAGGGAAGTGAGCAGTTCTTC	CASSYISGQGSEQFF
TRBV29-1	12	TRBD1	.	TRBJ2-3	TGCAGCGTTTCGGGACAGGGAGATACGCAGTATTTT	CSVSGQGDTQYF
TRBV27	14	TRBD2	.	TRBJ2-3	TGTGCCAGCCGACTAGCGGGAGAGTTAGATACGCAGTATTTT	CASRLAGELDTQYF
TRBV13	14	TRBD1	.	TRBJ1-1	TGTGCCAGCAGCTTAAGGGCAGGGGGCACTGAAGCTTTCTTT	CASSLRAGGTEAFF
TRBV29-1	15	TRBD1	.	TRBJ2-3	TGCAGCGTTGAATTCGGACAGGGAAGCACAGATACGCAGTATTTT	CSVEFGQGSTDTQYF
TRBV5-6	14	TRBD1	.	TRBJ1-1	TGTGCCAGCAGCTTGGGAGACAGGGGGGCTGAAGCTTTCTTT	CASSLGDRGAEAFF
TRBV21-1	17	.	.	TRBJ2-1	TGTGCCAGCAGCAAAGGGTATCTAGCGGGAGTCTACAATGAGCAGTTCTTC	CASSKGYLAGVYNEQFF
TRBV11-2	15	.	.	TRBJ2-7	TGTGCCAGCAGCCCACAGGCCGTGAAATCCTACGAGCAGTACTTC	CASSPQAVKSYEQYF
TRBV5-1	16	.	few	TRBJ1-2	TGCGCCAGCAGCTCCCGTCGGGGGGGCAATAACTATGGCTACACCTTC	CASSSRRGGNNYGYTF
TRBV5-1	14	TRBD1	once	TRBJ1-6	TGCGCCAGCAGCTCTGGGACAGCTAATTCACCCCTCCACTTT	CASSSGTANSPLHF
TRBV5-6	13	.	.	TRBJ1-1	TGTGCCAGCAGCTTAGGACAGCGTGCTGAAGCTTTCTTT	CASSLGQRAEAFF
TRBV6-5	15	TRBD2	.	TRBJ2-3	TGTGCCAGCAGTTCTCCAGCGGGGGACACAGATACGCAGTATTTT	CASSSPAGDTDTQYF
TRBV5-4	16	TRBD2	.	TRBJ2-2	TGTGCCAGCAGCTTGGGGCTAGCGGGAGTGACCGGGGAGCTGTTTTTT	CASSLGLAGVTGELFF
TRBV5-1	15	.	.	TRBJ1-3	TGCGCCAGCAGCGTGAACACCGTCTCTGGAAACACCATATATTTT	CASSVNTVSGNTIYF
TRBV5-1	20	.	.	TRBJ2-3	TGCGCCAGCAGACCACGGAATCTCCCCTCAGGGGGGCTAGCCGAAGATACGCAGTATTTT	CASRPRNLPSGGLAEDTQYF
TRBV29-1	15	TRBD1	.	TRBJ1-3	TGCAGCGTTTCTCCAGGGGGCTCAGGTGGAAACACCATATATTTT	CSVSPGGSGGNTIYF
TRBV3-1/TRBV3-2	15	TRBD1	.	TRBJ1-6	TGTGCCAGCAGCCAGAGACAGGGGGACAATTCACCCCTCCACTTT	CASSQRQGDNSPLHF
TRBV9	15	TRBD1	.	TRBJ2-7	TGTGCCAGCAGCGTAGACGGGACAGGGGTCTACGAGCAGTACTTC	CASSVDGTGVYEQYF
TRBV6-5	15	.	.	TRBJ2-7	TGTGCCAGCAGCCCATTAGACGGGGTTATCTACGAGCAGTACTTC	CASSPLDGVIYEQYF
TRBV4-1	16	TRBD2	.	TRBJ2-5	TGCGCCAGCAGCCACCCCCCAGCGGGGGGGCAGGAGACCCAGTACTTC	CASSHPPAGGQETQYF
TRBV9	15	TRBD1	.	TRBJ1-4	TGTGCCAGCAGCCCACGGGACAGCTCTAATGAAAAACTGTTTTTT	CASSPRDSSNEKLFF
TRBV19	13	.	.	TRBJ2-1	TGTGCCAGTACCTTACAGGGTTACAATGAGCAGTTCTTC	CASTLQGYNEQFF
TRBV6-5	14	.	once	TRBJ1-2	TGTGCCAGCACCTCCGGCGGGGCAGTCTATGGCTACACCTTC	CASTSGGAVYGYTF
TRBV19	17	TRBD1	.	TRBJ1-2	TGTGCCAGTAGTTCTATCCTACAGGGGGCTAAAGGCAATGGCTACACCTTC	CASSSILQGAKGNGYTF
TRBV11-2	14	.	.	TRBJ1-2	TGTGCCAGCAGCGTAAACACCGCTAACTATGGCTACACCTTC	CASSVNTANYGYTF
TRBV2	15	TRBD1	.	TRBJ1-6	TGTGCCAGCAGCACCGGGACAGGGTTAAATTCACCCCTCCACTTT	CASSTGTGLNSPLHF
TRBV15	14	TRBD1	.	TRBJ1-3	TGTGCCACCAGCAGACAGGGGGGAGGAAACACCATATATTTT	CATSRQGGGNTIYF